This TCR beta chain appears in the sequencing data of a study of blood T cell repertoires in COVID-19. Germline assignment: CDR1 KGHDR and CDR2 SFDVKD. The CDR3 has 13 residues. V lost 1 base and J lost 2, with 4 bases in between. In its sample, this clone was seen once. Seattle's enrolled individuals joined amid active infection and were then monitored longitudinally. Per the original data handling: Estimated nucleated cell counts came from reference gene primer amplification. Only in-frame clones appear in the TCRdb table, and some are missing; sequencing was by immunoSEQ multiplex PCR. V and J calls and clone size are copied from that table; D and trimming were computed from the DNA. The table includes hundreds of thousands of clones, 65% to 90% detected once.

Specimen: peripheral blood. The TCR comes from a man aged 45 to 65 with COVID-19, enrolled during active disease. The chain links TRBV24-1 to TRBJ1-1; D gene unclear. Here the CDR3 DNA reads TGTGCCACCAGTGATTTTGGCAACACTGAAGCTTTCTTT. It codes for CATSDFGNTEAFF.